This T cell receptor beta chain was recovered during a study of CD8 T cells in ankylosing spondylitis. Concerning this clonotype: Its antigen is as yet unknown.

Study-level points and caveats: Reportedly, disease-linked clones are significantly enriched in ankylosing spondylitis patients' matched synovial fluid. Earlier authors reported some of these motif variants in reactive arthritis synovial fluid and blood. For ankylosing spondylitis blood, a TCR beta motif of about eight highly homologous variants appeared characteristic.

TCR beta libraries were made by quantitative 5'-RACE with molecular barcodes. In TCRdb, the 5' RACE reads were re-called with MiXCR into one record per CDR3 protein. The table lists 250,000 to 350,000 distinct CDR3 sequences, 20% of them singletons. This TCR derives from a male donor with ankylosing spondylitis or in good health (not recorded which). The sample was blood, either unsorted or a sorted T cell fraction (not recorded which).

Written as DNA, the CDR3 is TGCGCCAGCAGCCCCCAACTCGACAGCCCCACTGAAGCTTTCTTT. Residues: CASSPQLDSPTEAFF. This rearrangement joins TRBV5-1 to TRBJ1-1; perhaps TRBD1 as D (5 bases). Looked up from germline, CDR1 is SGHRS and CDR2 is YFSETQ. Trimming left V 4 bases short and J 4 bases short, with 17 bases between. The CDR3 is 15 amino acids.